This T cell receptor (beta chain) was sequenced during a study of T-cell memory formation after mild COVID-19 (dated by TCRdb to the early 2020s). Study-level background: TCR sequence clusters from the two donors were largely donor specific. In two donors, T-cell clones that expanded and contracted after mild COVID-19 were tracked by sequencing TCRalpha and TCRbeta repertoires over time. Two young, previously healthy adult volunteers, one female and one male, were included in the cohort. Overall results and qualifications from the work: Some responding clones were detected in pre-infection memory, suggesting pre-existing cross-reactive memory T cells joined the SARS-CoV-2 response. Contracting CD4+ clones were found mainly in CM and EM memory subsets, while CD8+ clones were enriched in EMRA. Clones contracting from day 15 to 85 had balanced CD4/CD8 phenotypes, while a second wave expanding from day 15 to 37 was biased towards CD4+. The study covered only a couple of mild cases, and larger cohorts including severe cases with pre-infection samples were considered necessary. Whether the second-wave clones peaking on day 37 were SARS-CoV-2 specific was not confirmed.

Based on its abundance in the sample, this clonotype is medium-sized (0.01 to 0.1%). Its antigen is still unknown. One base away there is no much larger clone; base qualities are not given. Including the terminal cysteine and phenylalanine, the CDR3 comprises 16 residues. Here the CDR3 DNA is all that survives: 48 bases in frame from base 1. CDR1 and CDR2, per the germline V gene (reference sequence), are SEHNR and FQNEAQ. For this chain, trimming is 5 bases at the V end and 0 bases at the J end, and the number of junction bases without a gene match is 5. For sequencing, an Illumina NovaSeq 6000 was employed. TCRalpha and TCRbeta cDNA libraries were constructed by 5'RACE with constant-segment primers, with sample barcodes and unique molecular identifiers being introduced. Trizol reagent was used to extract RNA from every sample. Amplification of the libraries took two PCR steps, and the second step added a second sample barcode plus Illumina TruSeq adapters. Sequencing of libraries was performed on an Illumina NovaSeq with 2 x 150 bp paired-end reads. The authors' analysis ran thus. Demultiplexing of reads and collapsing into UMI-guided consensus sequences were performed with migec v1.2.7. Using mixcr v2.1.11, UMI consensuses were aligned to TRA and TRB V and J templates and then assembled into clonotypes. Expanded or contracted clonotypes were those called significant by both edgeR and NoisET, with noise models trained on biological replicates. For edgeR calls, a false discovery rate-adjusted p below 0.01 and a log2 fold-change threshold of 1 were applied. As an exploratory analysis of dynamics, max-normalized trajectories of the 1000 most abundant clonotypes were examined by PCA with hierarchical clustering. Each responding clone was given a CD4 or CD8 phenotype based on the CD4+ and CD8+ repertoires, which had been sequenced separately. In-frame beta chains were kept once TCRdb had trimmed the public reads at Q25 with fastp and called clones with MiXCR. Every entry covers one CDR3 protein and lists the most common genes and DNA from its rows. These V and J calls originate from TCRdb's pipeline instead of the authors' own analysis. The sample table lists approximately 60,000 distinct CDR3 sequences, about a tenth of them with a count of one. 1% to 1.4% of the sample comes from the top ten.

PBMCs were isolated by Ficoll-Paque density gradient centrifugation. The sample was PBMCs or a T cell subset sorted from them (not recorded which). This clonotype was sampled from a man in his late teens or twenties who had mild COVID-19 (a few samples of this study predate the infection). The sample titles of this study are shuffled in the database, so cell type and time point are left out; the donor was told from shared clones. The chain is assembled from TRBV7-9 and TRBJ2-4; TRBD2 fits 9 bases in the junction. The nucleotide sequence is TGTGCCAGCAGCGCCAGCGGGGGGCTAGCCAAAAACATTCAGTACTTC. This gives the protein CASSASGGLAKNIQYF. The variable domain in full, with residues beyond the CDR3 obtained from the reference TRBV7-9 and TRBJ2-4 genes, is DTGVSQNPRHKITKRGQNVTFRCDPISEHNRLYWYRQTLGQGPEFLTYFQNEAQLEKSRLLSDRFSAERPKGSFSTLEIQRTEQGDSAMYLCASSASGGLAKNIQYFGAGTRLSVL.